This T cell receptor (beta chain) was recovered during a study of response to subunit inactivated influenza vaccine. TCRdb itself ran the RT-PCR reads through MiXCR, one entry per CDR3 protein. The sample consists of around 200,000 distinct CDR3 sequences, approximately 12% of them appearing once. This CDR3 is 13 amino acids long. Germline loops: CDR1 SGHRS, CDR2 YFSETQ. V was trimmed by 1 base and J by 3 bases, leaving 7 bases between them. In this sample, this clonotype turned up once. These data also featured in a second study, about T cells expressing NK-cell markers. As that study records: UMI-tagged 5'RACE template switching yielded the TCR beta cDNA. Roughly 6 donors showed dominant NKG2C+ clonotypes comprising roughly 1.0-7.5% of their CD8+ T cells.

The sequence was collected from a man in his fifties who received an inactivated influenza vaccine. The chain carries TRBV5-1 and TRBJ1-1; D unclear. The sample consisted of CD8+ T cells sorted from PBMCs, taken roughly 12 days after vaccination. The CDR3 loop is CASSLNGDTEAFF. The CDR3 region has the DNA TGCGCCAGCAGCTTGAACGGTGACACTGAAGCTTTCTTT.